The 14 T cell receptor beta chains in this list originate from one sample, sequenced in a study of early T cells in non-severe SARS-CoV-2 infection. Via MiXCR, TCRdb re-called the 5' RACE reads, giving one row per CDR3 protein. The data hold about 77,000 distinct CDR3 sequences, with around a tenth observed a single time. Sequencing used whole blood. All receptors derive from an adult who was a healthcare worker with PCR-confirmed SARS-CoV-2 infection or an uninfected control (not recorded which).

In its sample, this clonotype was seen a few times. The rearrangement joins TRBV25-1 to TRBJ2-2; D possibly corresponds to TRBD2 (5 bases). This CDR3 has 11 residues. Looked up from germline, CDR1 is MGHDK and CDR2 is SYGVNS. V lost 6 bases and J 10 bases, leaving 9 bases between the germline ends. The CDR3 protein is CASRGREELFF. The CDR3 DNA sequence: TGTGCCAGCAGGGGCCGGGAGGAGCTGTTTTTT.

This clonotype was seen repeatedly, ten times or more. The chain employs TRBV27 and TRBJ2-7; D not resolved. Germline assignment: CDR1 MNHEY and CDR2 SMNVEV (reference sequence). The CDR3 is 11 residues long. The V gene lost 8 bases and the J gene lost 5 bases, with 10 bases spanning the gap. The CDR3, as DNA: TGTGCCAGCGTCAGAAATGACGAGCAGTACTTC. It specifies CASVRNDEQYF.

The sample holds a few counts of this clonotype. V is TRBV5-1 and J is TRBJ2-5; TRBD2 agrees at 11 bases. After removal of 0 bases from V and 5 bases from J, the junction contained 0 bases not matched to a gene. The CDR3 covers 14 residues. Germline V gives CDR1 SGHRS, CDR2 YFSETQ. DNA for the CDR3: TGCGCCAGCAGCTTGGGGACTAGCGGGGAGACCCAGTACTTC. It yields the protein CASSLGTSGETQYF.

V usage is TRBV11-1 and J usage is TRBJ2-7; no clear D. This CDR3 contains 13 residues. Germline CDR1 reads SGHAT; CDR2 reads FQDESV (reference sequence). V shed 3 bases and J shed 3 bases, with 9 bases lying between them. The CDR3 DNA reads as TGTGCCAGCAGCTTCGCCTCTCGCTACGAGCAGTACTTC. This gives the protein CASSFASRYEQYF.

There are many counts of this clonotype. This sequence joins TRBV20-1 and TRBJ1-6; TRBD1 aligns across 8 bases. In germline, CDR1 is DFQATT, CDR2 SNEGSKA (reference sequence). After removal of 1 base from V and 5 bases from J, the junction contained 4 bases not matched to a gene. The CDR3 loop spans 15 amino acids. Written as DNA, the CDR3 is TGCAGTGCTAGAGTTGAGACAGGGGATAATTCACCCCTCCACTTT. Translation: CSARVETGDNSPLHF.

This clonotype was detected ten times or more. The chain couples TRBV12-3 or TRBV12-4 to TRBJ2-7; TRBD2 matches 8 bases. V shed 3 bases and J 5 bases; nucleotides not matched to a gene: 12. The CDR3 has 16 residues. This chain's CDR3 is CASSFFRTGGPNEQYF. DNA for the CDR3: TGTGCCAGCAGTTTCTTCAGGACGGGAGGGCCAAACGAGCAGTACTTC.

This clonotype has ten or more counts. CDR3 region: CAISEGTEGDTQYF. The DNA for the CDR3 is TGTGCCATCAGTGAGGGGACAGAGGGAGATACGCAGTATTTT. This chain uses TRBV10-3 with TRBJ2-3, with 7 nucleotides matching TRBD1. The V segment lost 2 bases and the J segment 5 bases; nucleotides outside the gene matches: 4. CDR3 length: 14 residues. Germline V gene data show CDR1 as ENHRY and CDR2 as SYGVKD.

Ten or more counts support this clonotype. This chain links TRBV5-1 with TRBJ2-1, with 9 bases that match TRBD2. Germline lookup yields CDR1 SGHRS and CDR2 YFSETQ. CDR3 size: 13 residues. Trimming cost V 5 bases and J 8 bases; bases outside gene matches: 5. DNA for the CDR3: TGCGCCAGCAGGCCGCCTAGCGGGGATGAGCAGTTCTTC. Translated: CASRPPSGDEQFF. Drawing the rest from reference TRBV5-1 and TRBJ2-1, the complete variable domain is KAGVTQTPRYLIKTRGQQVTLSCSPISGHRSVSWYQQTPGQGLQFLFEYFSETQRNKGNFPGRFSGRQFSNSRSEMNVSTLELGDSALYLCASRPPSGDEQFFGPGTRLTVL.

This clonotype has a count of ten or more. The chain recombines TRBV18 with TRBJ2-7, with 10 bases lining up with TRBD1. This CDR3 has 14 residues. The V and J ends lost 3 bases and 6 bases, in that order; junction bases with no gene match: 5. The V gene's germline CDR1 is KGHSH and CDR2 LQKENI. The CDR3 region has the DNA TGTGCCAGCTCACCGGGGACAGGGGTTTCCGAGCAGTACTTC. Amino acids: CASSPGTGVSEQYF.

The rearrangement links TRBV3-1 to TRBJ1-2; D gene unclear. V was cut by 4 bases and J by 8 bases, with 20 bases left in between. The CDR3 consists of 15 residues. Germline V gives CDR1 LGHDT, CDR2 YNNKEL (reference sequence). The CDR3 reads CASSPFDGGARGYTF. The CDR3 DNA sequence: TGTGCCAGCAGCCCCTTCGACGGAGGAGCGCGGGGCTACACCTTC.

This clonotype was seen ten or more times. The rearrangement links TRBV30 to TRBJ1-5, with 11 bases fitting TRBD1. CDR3 size: 13 residues. Looked up from germline, CDR1 is GTSNPN and CDR2 is SVGIG (reference sequence). V lost 4 bases, J lost 7 bases, and 3 bases stayed unmatched. The DNA of the CDR3 is TGTGCCTGGAAGGGACAGGGGGACCAGCCCCAGCATTTT. Amino acid sequence: CAWKGQGDQPQHF.

This clonotype was counted a few times. This rearrangement joins TRBV18 to TRBJ2-7; 7 bases are shared with TRBD1. CDR1 is KGHSH, CDR2 LQKENI, per germline. The CDR3 is 13 residues long. The J segment lost 2 bases and the V segment lost 4 bases, leaving 2 bases of the junction unmatched. The CDR3 DNA is TGTGCCAGCTCACATGACAGGGCCTACGAGCAGTACTTC. As protein: CASSHDRAYEQYF.

Many counts were recorded for this clonotype. V gene TRBV19 combines with J gene TRBJ2-1; no clear D. Germline V gene data show CDR1 as LNHDA and CDR2 as SQIVND (reference sequence). This CDR3 region has 18 residues. Trimming stripped 3 bases from V and 1 base from J, with 19 bases between. CDR3 nucleotides: TGTGCCAGTAGTATCGGTGGTGGAGCGACGGGTTCCTACAATGAGCAGTTCTTC. Its translation: CASSIGGGATGSYNEQFF. Variable domain in full (rest from reference TRBV19 and TRBJ2-1): DGGITQSPKYLFRKEGQNVTLSCEQNLNHDAMYWYRQDPGQGLRLIYYSQIVNDFQKGDIAEGYSVSREKKESFPLTVTSAQKNPTAFYLCASSIGGGATGSYNEQFFGPGTRLTVL.

J is TRBJ2-7 and V is TRBV3-1, with TRBD2 matching 14 bases. Germline loops: CDR1 LGHDT, CDR2 YNNKEL (reference sequence). V gave up 4 bases and J gave up 5 bases; unmatched junction bases: 7. This CDR3 has 16 residues. Here the CDR3 DNA reads TGTGCCAGCAGCCCGGGACTAGCGGGAGTGGGCAACGAGCAGTACTTC. It yields the protein CASSPGLAGVGNEQYF.